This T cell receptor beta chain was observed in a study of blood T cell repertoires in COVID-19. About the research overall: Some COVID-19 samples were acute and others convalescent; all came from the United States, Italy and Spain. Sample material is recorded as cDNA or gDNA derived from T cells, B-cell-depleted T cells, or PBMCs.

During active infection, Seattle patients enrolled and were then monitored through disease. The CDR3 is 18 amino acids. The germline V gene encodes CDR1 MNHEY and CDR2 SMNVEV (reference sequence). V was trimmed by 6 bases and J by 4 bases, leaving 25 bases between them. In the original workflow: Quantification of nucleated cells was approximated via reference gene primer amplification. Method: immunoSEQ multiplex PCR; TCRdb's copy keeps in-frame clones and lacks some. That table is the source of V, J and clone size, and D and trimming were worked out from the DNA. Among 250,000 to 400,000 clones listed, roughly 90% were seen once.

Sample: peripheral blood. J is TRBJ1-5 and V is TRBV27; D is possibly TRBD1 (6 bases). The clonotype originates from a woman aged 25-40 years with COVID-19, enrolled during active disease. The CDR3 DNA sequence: TGTGCCAGCAGCCTCCGAGCAGGGGTTATGGGAGCAAATCAGCCCCAGCATTTT. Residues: CASSLRAGVMGANQPQHF.